This T cell receptor beta chain stems from a study of blood T cell repertoires in COVID-19. At the level of the study: Donors in the United States, Italy and Spain gave samples during acute or convalescent COVID-19. PBMCs, B-cell-depleted T cells, or T cells were the source of the cDNA or gDNA that made up the material.

CDR1 and CDR2 from the germline V gene are SGHAT and FQNNGV. CDR3 size: 12 residues. V shed 7 bases, J shed 5 bases, and the junction held 3 bases outside the gene matches. How the authors handled the data: Reference gene primer amplification gave estimated nucleated cell counts. Sequencing used immunoSEQ multiplex PCR; TCRdb keeps in-frame clones, though not all of them. The D gene and trimming were derived from the DNA, and the V and J assignments and clone size from that table. The table has around 130,000 clones, approximately 89% seen once; the top ten hold around 4%. The sequencing sample was made of peripheral blood. The source is a human donor in a cohort sampled during active COVID-19. The chain uses TRBV11-2 and TRBJ1-1, with 8 positions matching TRBD1. The CDR3 DNA follows: TGTGCCAGCACTAACAGGGGGACTGAAGCTTTCTTT. It yields the protein CASTNRGTEAFF.